This TCR beta chain comes out of a study of CD8 T cells in ankylosing spondylitis. Whole-study results and caveats: Relatively scarce in peripheral blood, disease-linked clones were CD8+.

Only a few counts were recorded for this clonotype. What it binds is unknown. There are 14 residues in the CDR3. V was trimmed by 1 base and J by 6 bases, leaving 10 bases between them. The authors made TCR beta libraries by quantitative 5'-RACE with molecular barcodes. Each CDR3 protein gets one entry after TCRdb re-called the 5' RACE reads with MiXCR. The table has 350,000 or so distinct CDR3 sequences, 14% to 15% seen once. The source of this sequence is a male donor with ankylosing spondylitis or in good health (not recorded which). The chain couples TRBV12-3 or TRBV12-4 to TRBJ2-1, with a possible D match to TRBD2 (5 bases). Material for sequencing was blood, either unsorted or a sorted T cell fraction (not recorded which). In DNA form, the CDR3 reads TGTGCCAGCAGTTTAGGGAGGAGGAGCAATGAGCAGTTCTTC. Translation gives CASSLGRRSNEQFF.